The rows below give T cell receptor beta chains drawn from one sample of a study of post-analysis software for immune sequencing data. TCRdb ran MiXCR on the PCR reads and lists one entry per CDR3 protein. The sample carries fewer than 850,000 distinct CDR3 sequences, roughly 27% recorded once. The sample comprised blood. The receptor source for this set is a girl between 10 and 17 years old with multiple sclerosis. Both conserved end residues are trimmed from each CDR3.

v_call: TRBV9
cdr3_aa: ASSPQTGLANYGYT

v_call: TRBV7-9
cdr3_aa: ASSPIGGQSKNIQY

v_call: TRBV20-1
cdr3_aa: SAEGRGTGQPQH

v_call: TRBV11-1
cdr3_aa: ASSSEGNTQY

v_call: TRBV5-5
cdr3_aa: ASSLVGSINSPLH

v_call: TRBV27
cdr3_aa: ASSFLNSLGETQY

v_call: TRBV5-6
cdr3_aa: ASSLDSHSRGLEAF

v_call: TRBV7-9
cdr3_aa: ASTHPGQGADTEAF

v_call: TRBV14
cdr3_aa: ASSQFYRAPGQRQKNYEQY

v_call: TRBV27
cdr3_aa: ASSSLGDNSPLH

v_call: TRBV7-2
cdr3_aa: ASSPTRVSGANVLT

v_call: TRBV12-3/TRBV12-4
cdr3_aa: ASNQGPLGTEAF

v_call: TRBV3-1
cdr3_aa: ASRRGGTSGHNEQF

v_call: TRBV5-1
cdr3_aa: ASSLSGQGNTGELF

v_call: TRBV11-2
cdr3_aa: ASSLGVGTPSEQY

v_call: TRBV28
cdr3_aa: ASSSYRQGHTDTQY

v_call: TRBV4-3
cdr3_aa: ASSLSREVEQY

v_call: TRBV6-6
cdr3_aa: ASTTPLLRNTIY

v_call: TRBV7-2
cdr3_aa: ASSLYLGQGDYGYT

v_call: TRBV12-3/TRBV12-4
cdr3_aa: ASSSAQMNTEAF

v_call: TRBV10-3
cdr3_aa: AAQTARGTEAF

v_call: TRBV7-2
cdr3_aa: ASSLGGGQSNQPQH

v_call: TRBV7-9
cdr3_aa: ANSSVSYEQY

v_call: TRBV10-3
cdr3_aa: AISEGQDYGYT

v_call: TRBV25-1
cdr3_aa: ASSEGASDVKSYEQY

v_call: TRBV7-9
cdr3_aa: ASSSTLVDEQF

v_call: TRBV6-6
cdr3_aa: ASRDEDRALTDTQY

v_call: TRBV5-1
cdr3_aa: ASRSTMGTEAF

v_call: TRBV12-3/TRBV12-4
cdr3_aa: AGSLRDYNEQF

v_call: TRBV29-1
cdr3_aa: SVEGLAIYNEQF

v_call: TRBV5-1
cdr3_aa: ASSHWVDEQF

v_call: TRBV19
cdr3_aa: ASLPGQGNTEAF

v_call: TRBV7-8
cdr3_aa: ASSPGGPGKSTEAF

v_call: TRBV20-1
cdr3_aa: SARGLAGGPNSETQF

v_call: TRBV5-1
cdr3_aa: ASSTWDRGYEQY

v_call: TRBV15
cdr3_aa: ATSRVTGTHNSPLH

v_call: TRBV7-8
cdr3_aa: ASSFRTGNSNQPQH

v_call: TRBV20-1
cdr3_aa: SAPGLVGNEQY

v_call: TRBV6-1
cdr3_aa: ASSEGWDRVRNEQY

v_call: TRBV12-3/TRBV12-4
cdr3_aa: ASSLGTKDGELF

v_call: TRBV7-9
cdr3_aa: ASRMIVGANNYGYT

v_call: TRBV28
cdr3_aa: ASSPSDGQEIQY

v_call: TRBV2
cdr3_aa: ASTPPLSGSDTQY

v_call: TRBV7-2
cdr3_aa: ASSLDPGPNEKLF

v_call: TRBV6-5
cdr3_aa: ASSLGGSETQY

v_call: TRBV20-1
cdr3_aa: SAREMIGTDTQY